This T cell receptor (beta chain) was obtained from a study of cytomegalovirus exposure and HLA in healthy donors. The overall study: The approximately 120 validation repertoires used the same platform as the 666 first-cohort repertoires, a later analysis reported.

Study outcomes and limitations: Rarity characterized most TCR sequences, yet some public TCRs appeared in many donors.

A note on this clone: Its specificity is not known.

The assay was immunoSEQ multiplex PCR, and TCRdb's table has in-frame clones only and misses some. The table has 70,000 to 80,000 clones, 94% seen once. Per the germline V gene, CDR1 is SGDLS and CDR2 is YYNGEE. The V end was cut by 8 bases, the J end by 3 bases, with 13 bases between. The CDR3 contains 13 residues. This chain connects TRBV9 to TRBJ2-3; possible D gene TRBD1, 6 bases. The clonotype originates from a woman under 30 in good health and CMV-seropositive. Material for sequencing was PBMCs. Here the CDR3 DNA reads TGTGCCAGTCAGGGGTCAATAACAGATACGCAGTATTTT. Translation gives CASQGSITDTQYF.